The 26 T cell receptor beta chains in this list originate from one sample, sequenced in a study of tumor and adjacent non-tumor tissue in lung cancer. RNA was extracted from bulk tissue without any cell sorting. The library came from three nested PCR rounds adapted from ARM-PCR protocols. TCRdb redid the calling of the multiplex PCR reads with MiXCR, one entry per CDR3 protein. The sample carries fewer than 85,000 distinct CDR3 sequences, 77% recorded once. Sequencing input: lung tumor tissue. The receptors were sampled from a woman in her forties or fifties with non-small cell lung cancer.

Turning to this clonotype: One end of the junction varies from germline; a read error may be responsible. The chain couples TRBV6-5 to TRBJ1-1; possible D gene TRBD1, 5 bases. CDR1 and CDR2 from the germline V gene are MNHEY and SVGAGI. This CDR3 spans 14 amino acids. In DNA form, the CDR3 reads TGCGCCAGCAGTTACTCGTGGGGCGCCCATGGAGCTTTCTTT. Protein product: CASSYSWGAHGAFF.

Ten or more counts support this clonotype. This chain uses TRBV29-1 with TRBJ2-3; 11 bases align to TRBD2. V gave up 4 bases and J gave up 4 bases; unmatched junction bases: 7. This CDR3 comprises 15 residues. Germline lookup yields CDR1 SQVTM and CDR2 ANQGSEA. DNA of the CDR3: TGCAGCGTTGCCCTAGCGGGAGGTAGAGCAGATACGCAGTATTTT. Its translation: CSVALAGGRADTQYF.

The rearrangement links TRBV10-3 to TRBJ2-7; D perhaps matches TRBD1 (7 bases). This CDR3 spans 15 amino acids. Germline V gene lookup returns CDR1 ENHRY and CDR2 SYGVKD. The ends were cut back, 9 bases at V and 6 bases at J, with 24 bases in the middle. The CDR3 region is CAIGGVRQGGSEQYF. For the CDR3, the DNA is TGTGCCATTGGCGGAGTGAGACAGGGAGGTTCCGAGCAGTACTTC.

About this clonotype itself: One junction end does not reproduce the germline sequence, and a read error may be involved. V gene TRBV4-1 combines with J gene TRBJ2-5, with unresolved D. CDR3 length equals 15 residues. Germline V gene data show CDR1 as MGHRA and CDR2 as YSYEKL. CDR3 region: CVSSQDRNPHETQYF. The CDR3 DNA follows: TGCGTCAGCAGTCAAGATCGTAACCCGCACGAGACCCAGTACTTC.

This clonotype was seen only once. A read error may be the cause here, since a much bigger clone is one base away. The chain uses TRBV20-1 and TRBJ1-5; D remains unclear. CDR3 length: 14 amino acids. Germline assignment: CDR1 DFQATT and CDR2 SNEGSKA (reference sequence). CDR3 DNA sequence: TGCAATGCTAGAGCCTCCGGGGGCAATCAGCCCCAGCATTTT. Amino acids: CNARASGGNQPQHF.

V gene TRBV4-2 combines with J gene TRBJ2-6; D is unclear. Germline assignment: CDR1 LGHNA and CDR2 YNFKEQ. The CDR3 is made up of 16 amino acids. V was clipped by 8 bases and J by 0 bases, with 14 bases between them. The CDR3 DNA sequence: TGTGCCAGCTGTCAAGATACAAACTCTGGGGCCAACGTCCTGACTTTC. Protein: CASCQDTNSGANVLTF.

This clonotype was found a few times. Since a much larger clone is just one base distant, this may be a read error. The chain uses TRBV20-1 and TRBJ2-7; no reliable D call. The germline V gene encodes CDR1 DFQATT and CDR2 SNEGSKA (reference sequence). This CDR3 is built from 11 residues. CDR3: CIARENYEQYF. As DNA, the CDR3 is TGCATTGCTAGAGAAAACTACGAGCAGTACTTC.

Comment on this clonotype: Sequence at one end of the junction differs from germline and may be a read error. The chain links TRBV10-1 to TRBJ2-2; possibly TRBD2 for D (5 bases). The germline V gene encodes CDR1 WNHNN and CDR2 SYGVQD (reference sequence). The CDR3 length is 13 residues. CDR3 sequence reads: CASSDLYTGELHF. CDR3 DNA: TGCGCCAGCAGTGACCTGTACACCGGGGAGCTGCATTTT.

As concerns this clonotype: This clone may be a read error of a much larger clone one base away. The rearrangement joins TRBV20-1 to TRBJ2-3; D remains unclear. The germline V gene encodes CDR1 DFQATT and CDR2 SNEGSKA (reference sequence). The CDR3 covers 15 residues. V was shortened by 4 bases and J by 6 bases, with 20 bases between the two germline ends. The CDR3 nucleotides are TGCAGTGCTATCCGACCCTCCATGAACGGCGATACGCAGTATTTT. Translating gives CSAIRPSMNGDTQYF.

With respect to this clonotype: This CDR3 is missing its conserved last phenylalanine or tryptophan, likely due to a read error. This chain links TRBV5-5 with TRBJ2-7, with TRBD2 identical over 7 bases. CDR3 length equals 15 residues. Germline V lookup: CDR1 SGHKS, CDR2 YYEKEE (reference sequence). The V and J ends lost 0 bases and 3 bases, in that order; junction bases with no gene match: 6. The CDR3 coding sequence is TGTGCCAGCAGCTTGGAGAGCGGGGCTTACTACGAGCAGTACTTG. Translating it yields CASSLESGAYYEQYL.

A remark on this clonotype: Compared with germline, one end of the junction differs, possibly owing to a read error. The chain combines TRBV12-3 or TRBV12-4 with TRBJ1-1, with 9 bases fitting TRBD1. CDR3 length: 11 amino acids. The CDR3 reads CASRGTGLTIF. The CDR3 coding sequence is TGTGCCAGCAGGGGGACAGGGCTAACTATCTTT.

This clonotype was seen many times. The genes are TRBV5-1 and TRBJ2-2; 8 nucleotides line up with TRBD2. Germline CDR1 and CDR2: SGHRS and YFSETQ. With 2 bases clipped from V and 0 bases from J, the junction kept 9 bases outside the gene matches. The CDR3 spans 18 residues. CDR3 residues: CASSFSLAGPTNTGELFF. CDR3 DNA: TGCGCCAGCAGCTTCAGCCTAGCGGGCCCAACGAACACCGGGGAGCTGTTTTTT. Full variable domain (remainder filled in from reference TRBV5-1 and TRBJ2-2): KAGVTQTPRYLIKTRGQQVTLSCSPISGHRSVSWYQQTPGQGLQFLFEYFSETQRNKGNFPGRFSGRQFSNSRSEMNVSTLELGDSALYLCASSFSLAGPTNTGELFFGEGSRLTVL.

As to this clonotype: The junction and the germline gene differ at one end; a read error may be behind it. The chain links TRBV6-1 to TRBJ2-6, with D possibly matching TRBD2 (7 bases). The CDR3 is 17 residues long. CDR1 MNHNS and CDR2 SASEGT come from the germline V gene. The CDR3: CASSEMGGGVRANVPTF. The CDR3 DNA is TGTGCCAGCAGTGAAATGGGAGGGGGTGTTAGGGCCAACGTCCCGACTTTC.

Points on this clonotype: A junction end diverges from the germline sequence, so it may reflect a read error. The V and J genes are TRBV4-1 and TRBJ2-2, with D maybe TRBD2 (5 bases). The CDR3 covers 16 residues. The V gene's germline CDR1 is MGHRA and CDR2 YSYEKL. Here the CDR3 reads CACSQEGGLVTGELFF. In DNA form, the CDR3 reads TGCGCCTGCAGTCAAGAAGGAGGTCTAGTGACCGGGGAGCTTTTTTTT.

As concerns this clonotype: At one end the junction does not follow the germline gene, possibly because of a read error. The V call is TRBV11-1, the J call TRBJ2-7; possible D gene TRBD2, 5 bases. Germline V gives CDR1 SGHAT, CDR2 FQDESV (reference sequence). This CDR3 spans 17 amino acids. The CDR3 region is CANSWGNPRAHSYEQYF. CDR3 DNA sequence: TGTGCCAACAGCTGGGGAAATCCGAGGGCTCACTCCTACGAGCAGTACTTC.

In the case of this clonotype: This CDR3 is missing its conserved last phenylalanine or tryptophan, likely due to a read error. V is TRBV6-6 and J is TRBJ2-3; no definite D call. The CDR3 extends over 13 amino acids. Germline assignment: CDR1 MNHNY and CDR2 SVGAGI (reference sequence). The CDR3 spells CTSILPGTDTQYL. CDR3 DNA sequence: TGTACCAGCATTCTCCCCGGCACAGATACGCAGTATCTT.

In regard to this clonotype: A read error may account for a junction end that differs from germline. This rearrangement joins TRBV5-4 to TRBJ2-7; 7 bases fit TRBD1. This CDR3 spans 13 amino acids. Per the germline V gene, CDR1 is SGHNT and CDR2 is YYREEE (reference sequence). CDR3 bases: TGTGCCAGCAGCATGGGACAGACCCACGAGGAGTACTTC. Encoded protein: CASSMGQTHEEYF.

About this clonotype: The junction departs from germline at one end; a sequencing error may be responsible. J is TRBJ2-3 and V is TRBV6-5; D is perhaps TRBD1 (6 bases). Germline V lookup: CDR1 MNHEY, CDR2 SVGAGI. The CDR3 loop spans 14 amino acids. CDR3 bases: TGTGCCAGCAGAAGGAGTGGGGGCACAGTTACGCAGTATTTT. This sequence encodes CASRRSGGTVTQYF.

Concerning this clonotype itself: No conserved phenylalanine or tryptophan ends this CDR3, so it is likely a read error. CDR3 in DNA: TGTGCTAGCACCATTTCCGAGAACACTGAAGCTTTCATT. Its protein is CASTISENTEAFI. This chain connects TRBV6-6 to TRBJ1-1; D is uncertain. CDR1 is MNHNY, CDR2 SVGAGI, per germline (reference sequence). CDR3 size: 13 residues.

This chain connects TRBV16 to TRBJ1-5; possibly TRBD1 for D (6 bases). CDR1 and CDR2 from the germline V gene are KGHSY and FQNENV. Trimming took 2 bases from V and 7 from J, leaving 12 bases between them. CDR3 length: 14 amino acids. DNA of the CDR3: TGTGCCAGCAGCCAACCATCAGGGGTCCAGCCCCAGCATTTT. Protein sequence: CASSQPSGVQPQHF.

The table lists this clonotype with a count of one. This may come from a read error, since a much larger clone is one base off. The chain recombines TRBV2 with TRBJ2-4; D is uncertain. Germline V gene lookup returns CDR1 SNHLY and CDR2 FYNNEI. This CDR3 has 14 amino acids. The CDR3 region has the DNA TGTGCCAGCAGTGAATGGCAGGAGAAAAACATTCACTACTTC. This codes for CASSEWQEKNIHYF.

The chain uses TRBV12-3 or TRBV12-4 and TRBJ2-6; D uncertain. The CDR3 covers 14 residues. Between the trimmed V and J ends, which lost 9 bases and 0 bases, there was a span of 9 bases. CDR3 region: CASRHDSGANVLTF. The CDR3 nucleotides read TGTGCCAGTAGACATGACTCTGGGGCCAACGTCCTGACTTTC.

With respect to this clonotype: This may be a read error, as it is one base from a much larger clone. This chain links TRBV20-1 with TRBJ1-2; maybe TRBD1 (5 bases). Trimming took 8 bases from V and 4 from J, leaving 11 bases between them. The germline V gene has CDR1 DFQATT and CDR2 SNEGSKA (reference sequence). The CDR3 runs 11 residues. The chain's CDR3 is CSMERGYGYTF. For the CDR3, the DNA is TGCAGTATGGAAAGGGGCTATGGCTACACCTTC.

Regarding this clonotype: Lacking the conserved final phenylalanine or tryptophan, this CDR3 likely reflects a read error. The CDR3 DNA follows: TGTGCCAGCAGTTGGAGCTTCGGGGAAACGGTATCCTACGAGCAGTACTTA. Translated: CASSWSFGETVSYEQYL. V gene TRBV28 combines with J gene TRBJ2-7, with D possibly TRBD2 on 5 matching bases. This CDR3 is built from 17 residues. In germline, CDR1 is MDHEN, CDR2 SYDVKM. V shed 4 bases and J shed 1 base, with 20 bases lying between them.

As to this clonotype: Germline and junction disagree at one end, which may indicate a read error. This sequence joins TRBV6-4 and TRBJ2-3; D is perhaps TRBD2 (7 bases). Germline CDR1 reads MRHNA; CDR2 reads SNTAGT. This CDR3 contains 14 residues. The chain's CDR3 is CVSRGAGYTDTQYF. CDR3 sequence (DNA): TGTGTCAGCAGGGGAGCGGGATACACAGATACGCAGTATTTT.

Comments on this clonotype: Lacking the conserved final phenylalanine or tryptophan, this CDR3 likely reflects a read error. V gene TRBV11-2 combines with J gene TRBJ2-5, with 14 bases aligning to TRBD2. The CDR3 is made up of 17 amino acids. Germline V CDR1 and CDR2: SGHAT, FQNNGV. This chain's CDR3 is CANSPGLAGVGLETQYS. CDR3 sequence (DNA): TGTGCCAACAGCCCGGGACTAGCGGGAGTCGGCCTAGAGACCCAGTACTCC.